The source of this TCR beta chain is a study of blood T cell repertoires in COVID-19. Overall study context: Acute-phase and convalescent COVID-19 samples originated in the United States, Italy and Spain. PBMCs, B-cell-depleted T cells, or T cells provided the cDNA or gDNA that made up the material.

The CDR3 loop spans 15 amino acids. V lost 5 bases to trimming and J lost 1 base; unmatched junction nucleotides: 3. Germline values: CDR1 MDHEN, CDR2 SYDVKM. The method was immunoSEQ multiplex PCR; TCRdb's version includes in-frame clones alone and lacks a portion of them. This sample has a few hundred thousand clones, with 86% found just once. Sequencing was done on a sample of peripheral blood. This chain links TRBV28 with TRBJ2-5; the match to TRBD2 covers 11 bases. This receptor was taken from a woman in her fifties or sixties with acute or convalescent COVID-19. CDR3 DNA sequence: TGTGCCAGCAGTCCCGGGACTAGCGGCCAAGAGACCCAGTACTTC. Translating gives CASSPGTSGQETQYF.